This entry lists 17 T cell receptor beta chains sequenced from one sample in a study of CD8+ T cells in alopecia areata. RNA extraction and reverse transcription yielded cDNA as sequencing template. Profiled with immunoSEQ multiplex PCR; TCRdb holds only in-frame clones, not every one. This sample shows under 350,000 clones and no singletons; more than 0.95% rests with the ten largest. Combined cutaneous lymph node cells underwent sorting by CD4, CD8alpha, NKG2D, NKG2ACE and additional markers. Sequencing used CD4+ T cells sorted from a lymph node. The source of these receptors is a C3H/HeJ mouse with alopecia areata. Strain MHC haplotype: H2-k.

Worth noting for this clone: This clone may be a read error of a much larger clone one base away. The gene names here belong to mouse. Read data end 4 residues before the CDR3 end; the end is taken from the germline J gene. The gene calls are TRBV19 and TRBJ2-1; 10 bases match TRBD2. The CDR3 has 14 residues. V lost 4 bases, J lost 5 bases, and 3 bases stayed unmatched. Germline V gene lookup returns CDR1 FNHDT and CDR2 SITEND (reference sequence). The CDR3 sequence is CASSRLGGHAEQFF. The DNA read from the CDR3 is TGTGCCAGCAGTCGACTGGGGGGCCATGCT.

On this clone: Gene names are the mouse ones. With the read ending 4 residues before the CDR3 end, the germline J gene is used to fill in that end. The chain links TRBV5 to TRBJ1-1; TRBD1 agrees at 7 bases. Trimming cost V 5 bases and J 1 base; bases outside gene matches: 10. CDR3 length: 16 residues. CDR1 and CDR2 from the germline V gene are LGHNA and YNLKQL (reference sequence). CDR3 DNA, as far as it was read: TGTGCCAGCAGCTCGCGACAGGGAGGTGGAAACACA. It encodes CASSSRQGGGNT. The whole CDR3 reads CASSSRQGGGNTEVFF.

Note on this clone: Gene names refer to mouse genes. The sequence runs out 4 residues before the end of the CDR3; the remainder is reconstructed from the germline J gene. The V call is TRBV31, the J call TRBJ2-3, with 9 nucleotides matching TRBD2. The germline gives CDR1 GKSSPN, CDR2 SITVG. This CDR3 spans 18 amino acids. The V and J ends lost 0 bases and 0 bases, in that order; junction bases with no gene match: 10. This chain's CDR3 is CAWSLALGLGSSAETLYF. CDR3 DNA, as far as it was read: TGTGCCTGGAGTCTAGCTCTCGGACTGGGGTCTAGTGCAGAA.

Comments on this clone: Gene names are the mouse ones. The read ends 4 residues shy of where the CDR3 ends; the end is completed using the germline J gene. The chain uses TRBV1 and TRBJ2-4; 9 bases are a match to TRBD1. The J segment lost 0 bases and the V segment lost 0 bases, leaving 7 bases of the junction unmatched. CDR1 NSQYPW and CDR2 LRSPGD come from the germline V gene (reference sequence). This CDR3 contains 18 residues. The CDR3 sequence: CTCSADLGQGTSQNTLYF. The CDR3 DNA, read in part, is TGCACCTGCAGTGCAGATCTGGGACAGGGAACTAGTCAAAAC. The whole variable domain, filled in from reference TRBV1 and TRBJ2-4, reads VTLLEQNPRWRLVPRGQAVNLRCILKNSQYPWMSWYQQDLQKQLQWLFTLRSPGDKEVKSLPGADYLATRVTDTELRLQVANMSQGRTLYCTCSADLGQGTSQNTLYFGAGTRLSVL.

For this clone: Genes and germline come from the mouse. Coverage ceases 3 residues before the CDR3 finishes, and the germline J gene fills in the end. The chain joins TRBV5 to TRBJ1-6; D is possibly TRBD1 (5 bases). TRBJ1-6 is filed as an ORF, its function uncertain. CDR3 size: 16 residues. V was pared by 0 bases and J by 5 bases, with 11 bases between. The germline gives CDR1 LGHNA, CDR2 YNLKQL (reference sequence). CDR3: CASSQDRRTNNSPLYF. The CDR3 bases that were read are TGTGCCAGCAGCCAAGATAGGAGGACAAATAATTCGCCC.

This clone has at least ten counts. The gene names given are mouse names. CDR3: CASSLDSDYTF. The sequenced CDR3 bases are TGTGCCAGCTCTCTTGACTCC. J is TRBJ1-2 and V is TRBV12-1; D ambiguous. Sequencing ends 4 residues short of the CDR3 end; the germline J gene provides the rest. The germline V and J ends were trimmed by 1 base and 3 bases, with 2 bases remaining between them. The germline CDR1 and CDR2 sequences are SGHSN and HYEKVE. The CDR3 extends over 11 amino acids.

Concerning this clone itself: Each gene name is a mouse one. The read comes to an end 3 residues before the CDR3 does, leaving the germline J gene to fill in the end. The chain recombines TRBV4 with TRBJ1-6, with D maybe TRBD1 (6 bases). TRBJ1-6 is an open reading frame whose function is uncertain. Per the germline V gene, CDR1 is LGHDT and CDR2 is YNNKQL (reference sequence). With 4 bases removed from V and 8 bases from J, the gap between germline ends came to 12 bases. The CDR3 spans 14 residues. This CDR3 is CASSLQGMDSPLYF. The DNA read from the CDR3 is TGTGCCAGCAGCTTACAGGGAATGGATTCGCCC.

This clone was observed a few times. Mouse gene names apply. With the read ending 3 residues before the CDR3 end, the germline J gene is used to fill in that end. The genes are TRBV5 and TRBJ1-6; 8 bases fit TRBD1. TRBJ1-6 is an ORF; its function is uncertain. V shed 1 base, J shed 5 bases, and the junction held 1 base outside the gene matches. Germline V CDR1 and CDR2: LGHNA, YNLKQL (reference sequence). This CDR3 spans 15 amino acids. CDR3 DNA (partial): TGTGCCAGCAGCCAAGCACAGGGGGATAATTCGCCC. This translates into CASSQAQGDNSP. The entire CDR3 is CASSQAQGDNSPLYF.

About this clone itself: Gene names are the mouse ones. Coverage ceases 4 residues before the CDR3 finishes, and the germline J gene fills in the end. The same CDR3 can be traced to other DNA sequences in this sample. The chain carries TRBV5 and TRBJ2-7; 10 nucleotides match TRBD1. CDR1 is LGHNA, CDR2 YNLKQL, per germline (reference sequence). The CDR3 sequence is 15 residues long. Incomplete CDR3 DNA: TGTGCCAGCAGCCAAGAGGGGACAGGGGAGGAT. Amino acid sequence: CASSQEGTGED. The complete CDR3 protein is CASSQEGTGEDEQYF.

This clone was seen only a few times. Germline and genes: mouse. The CDR3 end falls 4 residues outside the read, so it is completed with the germline J gene. This rearrangement joins TRBV13-1 to TRBJ2-1, with 7 positions matching TRBD2. The CDR3 covers 15 residues. After removal of 1 base from V and 1 base from J, the junction contained 2 bases not matched to a gene. Germline assignment: CDR1 NSHNY and CDR2 SYGAGN. The CDR3 DNA, read in part, is TGTGCCAGCAGTGATCAGACTGGGAACTATGCT. The encoded protein is CASSDQTGNYA. The complete CDR3 sequence is CASSDQTGNYAEQFF.

Note on this clone: The germline and genes are mouse ones. The sequenced fragment ends 4 residues before the CDR3 boundary, so the rest is inferred from the germline J gene. V gene TRBV1 combines with J gene TRBJ2-3; TRBD2 agrees at 9 bases. This CDR3 spans 16 amino acids. Germline V gene lookup returns CDR1 NSQYPW and CDR2 LRSPGD (reference sequence). The junction had 3 bases not matched to a gene; V was cut back by 2 bases and J by 0 bases. The CDR3 here is CTCSARLGVSAETLYF. The sequenced CDR3 bases are TGCACCTGCAGTGCACGACTGGGGGTTAGTGCAGAA.

This clone occurred a few times. Here the gene names and germline are mouse. The read ends 4 residues before the CDR3 terminus; that terminus is restored from the germline J gene. V and J are TRBV19 and TRBJ2-1, with D tentatively TRBD1 (6 bases). Germline V gene sequence: CDR1 FNHDT, CDR2 SITEND (reference sequence). V lost 4 bases and J 1 base, leaving 12 bases between the germline ends. This CDR3 has 15 residues. This CDR3 reads CASSPRQENYAEQFF. The sequenced part of the CDR3 DNA is TGTGCCAGCAGTCCTCGACAGGAGAACTATGCT.

In regard to this clone: Mouse names are used for the genes. The read terminates 4 residues before the CDR3 end, so the remaining end is supplied by the germline J gene. Within the sample, other DNA sequences also encode this same CDR3. The V gene is TRBV5, the J gene TRBJ2-1; 10 nucleotides align to TRBD2. The CDR3 spans 16 residues. The germline V gene encodes CDR1 LGHNA and CDR2 YNLKQL (reference sequence). The V and J ends lost 4 bases and 0 bases, in that order; junction bases with no gene match: 3. This CDR3 reads CASSPHWGGNYAEQFF. Incomplete CDR3 DNA: TGTGCCAGCAGCCCCCACTGGGGGGGTAACTATGCT.

This clone was counted only a few times. Gene names refer to mouse genes. The sample holds other DNA sequences that translate to the same CDR3. CDR3 sequence reads: CASSRRDRNTEVFF. CDR3 bases read: TGTGCTAGCAGTAGGAGGGACAGAAACACA. This rearrangement joins TRBV17 to TRBJ1-1; 7 nucleotides align to TRBD1. The read falls 4 residues short of the CDR3 end, and the missing part is taken from the germline J gene. The CDR3 consists of 14 residues. V gave up 3 bases and J gave up 1 base; unmatched junction bases: 2. Germline V gene lookup returns CDR1 MNHDT and CDR2 YYDKIL.

This clone was picked up a small number of times. Gene names refer to mouse genes. The read ends 4 residues before the CDR3 terminus; that terminus is restored from the germline J gene. The chain joins TRBV1 to TRBJ1-1, with D unclear. CDR1 and CDR2 (germline): NSQYPW, LRSPGD (reference sequence). The CDR3 spans 11 residues. The CDR3 sequence: CTCSAEVEVFF. The part of the CDR3 DNA that was read is TGCACCTGCAGTGCAGAGGTA.

This clone showed up just a few times. The gene names given are mouse names. The CDR3 is cut off 4 residues early in the read; its end comes from the germline J gene. Additional DNA sequences in this sample encode the identical CDR3. This chain joins TRBV13-3 and TRBJ1-2; 9 bases line up with TRBD1. V shed 5 bases and J 0 bases; nucleotides not matched to a gene: 2. The CDR3 covers 14 residues. Germline V gene sequence: CDR1 NNHDY, CDR2 SYVADS. Partial CDR3 DNA: TGTGCCAGCAGGGGACAGGGAGCAAACTCC. Translation: CASRGQGANS. The full CDR3 protein is CASRGQGANSDYTF.

In this sample, this clone turned up a few times. The genes are named according to mouse. The sequence runs out 4 residues before the end of the CDR3; the remainder is reconstructed from the germline J gene. V usage is TRBV13-3 and J usage is TRBJ2-5; 10 bases are shared with TRBD2. Germline V CDR1 and CDR2: NNHDY, SYVADS. The CDR3 has 14 residues. CDR3 protein: CASSVTGGKDTQYF. The CDR3 DNA, read in part, is TGTGCCAGCAGTGTGACTGGGGGGAAGGAC.